These T cell receptor beta chains were read from a single sample in a study of blood T cell repertoires in COVID-19. Method: immunoSEQ multiplex PCR; TCRdb's copy keeps in-frame clones and lacks some. The table shows roughly 500,000 clones, with approximately 91% occurring only once. Sequenced: PBMCs or T cells enriched from blood (not recorded which). The origin of the receptors is a woman aged 60-75 years who had recovered from COVID-19. The conserved cysteine and the conserved F or W are not part of the CDR3 here. Clone size is given for some rows only: seen once, a few or many times, or a class if the clone is expanded.

V gene: TRBV5-1; J gene: TRBJ2-2; clone size: -; CDR3 protein: ASSSSSRLAGPTGELF
V gene: TRBV9; J gene: TRBJ2-1; clone size: -; CDR3 protein: ASSADRDRGYNEQF
V gene: TRBV5-1; J gene: TRBJ1-4; clone size: -; CDR3 protein: ASRPADRIGEKLF
V gene: TRBV7-2; J gene: TRBJ2-1; clone size: -; CDR3 protein: ASSPTRRGGWDEQF
V gene: TRBV10-1; J gene: TRBJ2-4; clone size: -; CDR3 protein: ASSTGQVEAKNIQY
V gene: TRBV2; J gene: TRBJ2-6; clone size: once; CDR3 protein: ASSVPGPSGANVLT
V gene: TRBV6-1; J gene: TRBJ2-2; clone size: -; CDR3 protein: ASRREGSTGELF
V gene: TRBV27; J gene: TRBJ2-2; clone size: -; CDR3 protein: ASSLGSRTGELF
V gene: TRBV27; J gene: TRBJ2-2; clone size: -; CDR3 protein: ASSKPSGTGVPGELF
V gene: TRBV13; J gene: TRBJ1-1; clone size: -; CDR3 protein: ASSFAGGWNTEAF
V gene: TRBV6-5; J gene: TRBJ2-2; clone size: -; CDR3 protein: ASMREDTGELF
V gene: TRBV10-3; J gene: TRBJ2-7; clone size: -; CDR3 protein: AISDPGQGTYEQY
V gene: TRBV5-1; J gene: TRBJ1-6; clone size: few; CDR3 protein: ASSSGQGAYNSPLH
V gene: TRBV24-1; J gene: TRBJ2-1; clone size: -; CDR3 protein: ATSDRRGEQF
V gene: TRBV9; J gene: TRBJ2-5; clone size: -; CDR3 protein: ASSSQGYQETQY
V gene: TRBV7-9; J gene: TRBJ1-6; clone size: -; CDR3 protein: ASSLGRTGGHSPLH
V gene: TRBV5-5; J gene: TRBJ2-6; clone size: few; CDR3 protein: ASRGAGSGANVLT
V gene: TRBV14; J gene: TRBJ2-3; clone size: few; CDR3 protein: ASSVIGVPDTQY
V gene: TRBV25-1; J gene: TRBJ2-2; clone size: -; CDR3 protein: ASSEAGGSNTGELF
V gene: TRBV2; J gene: TRBJ2-3; clone size: -; CDR3 protein: ASSEMGQGVAQY
V gene: TRBV6-4; J gene: TRBJ2-1; clone size: -; CDR3 protein: ASSEVAGGRNEQF
V gene: TRBV5-1; J gene: TRBJ2-5; clone size: -; CDR3 protein: ASSLAGALQETQY
V gene: TRBV2; J gene: TRBJ2-7; clone size: -; CDR3 protein: ASRTSGGVSYEQY
V gene: TRBV15; J gene: TRBJ1-5; clone size: -; CDR3 protein: ATSRGFDSFSHQPQH
V gene: TRBV3-1/TRBV3-2; J gene: TRBJ2-1; clone size: -; CDR3 protein: ASTSGRGEQF
V gene: TRBV28; J gene: TRBJ1-5; clone size: many; CDR3 protein: ASHGRGEPQH
V gene: TRBV4-1; J gene: TRBJ1-5; clone size: -; CDR3 protein: ASSQEWTGQGDYSNQPQH
V gene: TRBV3-1/TRBV3-2; J gene: TRBJ2-1; clone size: -; CDR3 protein: ASSQSTRTSGGVNEQF
V gene: TRBV24-1; J gene: TRBJ1-3; clone size: -; CDR3 protein: ATSDGDRGQGNTIY
V gene: TRBV19; J gene: TRBJ1-5; clone size: -; CDR3 protein: ASSIPGDQPQH
V gene: TRBV6-4; J gene: TRBJ1-1; clone size: once; CDR3 protein: ASSDSGGGWNTEAF
V gene: TRBV28; J gene: TRBJ2-3; clone size: -; CDR3 protein: ASSAGLAGTTDTQY
V gene: TRBV24-1; J gene: TRBJ1-5; clone size: -; CDR3 protein: ATSDPQGDQPQH
V gene: TRBV9; J gene: TRBJ2-1; clone size: -; CDR3 protein: ASSVGGGGHNEQF
V gene: TRBV3-1/TRBV3-2; J gene: TRBJ1-5; clone size: once; CDR3 protein: ASTAGTGGNQPQH
V gene: TRBV10-3; J gene: TRBJ1-1; clone size: -; CDR3 protein: AISEIVDITEAF
V gene: TRBV9; J gene: TRBJ1-2; clone size: -; CDR3 protein: ASTSRQTNYGYT
V gene: TRBV5-6; J gene: TRBJ1-2; clone size: -; CDR3 protein: ASSSQQGNHYGYT
V gene: TRBV2; J gene: TRBJ1-5; clone size: -; CDR3 protein: ASGGGSNQPQH
V gene: TRBV7-9; J gene: TRBJ2-3; clone size: -; CDR3 protein: ASSLGLAGPDTQY
V gene: TRBV6-5; J gene: TRBJ2-7; clone size: few; CDR3 protein: ASRRTVDYEQY
V gene: TRBV13; J gene: TRBJ1-2; clone size: -; CDR3 protein: ASSSYLGSLSYT
V gene: TRBV4-1; J gene: TRBJ1-2; clone size: -; CDR3 protein: ASSQETTGGGYGYT
V gene: TRBV19; J gene: TRBJ2-5; clone size: -; CDR3 protein: ASNVAGGSETQY
V gene: TRBV27; J gene: TRBJ1-4; clone size: -; CDR3 protein: ASRTGGWFETNEKLF
V gene: TRBV27; J gene: TRBJ2-5; clone size: -; CDR3 protein: ASSPTSGGARETQY
V gene: TRBV2; J gene: TRBJ2-2; clone size: -; CDR3 protein: ASSEQGPSGELF
V gene: TRBV5-6; J gene: TRBJ2-3; clone size: -; CDR3 protein: ASSLTSGGRGTQY
V gene: TRBV25-1; J gene: TRBJ1-6; clone size: -; CDR3 protein: ASSFGHPYSSYNSPLH
V gene: TRBV10-3; J gene: TRBJ2-5; clone size: -; CDR3 protein: AINSIIQETQY
V gene: TRBV4-1; J gene: TRBJ2-7; clone size: -; CDR3 protein: ASSHNRDSSYEQY
V gene: TRBV18; J gene: TRBJ1-1; clone size: -; CDR3 protein: ASSPPVTGPRWAF
V gene: TRBV2; J gene: TRBJ2-7; clone size: -; CDR3 protein: ASTPDSVGQY
V gene: TRBV5-8; J gene: TRBJ1-3; clone size: once; CDR3 protein: ASSRSTGLGNTIY
V gene: TRBV27; J gene: TRBJ1-2; clone size: -; CDR3 protein: ASSLSSLNYGYT
V gene: TRBV19; J gene: TRBJ2-3; clone size: -; CDR3 protein: ASSIGWLPSTDTQY
V gene: TRBV18; J gene: TRBJ1-6; clone size: once; CDR3 protein: ASSLTTNSPLH
V gene: TRBV5-1; J gene: TRBJ2-3; clone size: -; CDR3 protein: ASSPLPGGMGTDTQY
V gene: TRBV6-5; J gene: TRBJ1-4; clone size: -; CDR3 protein: ASSWTGPTNEKLF